These 25 T cell receptor beta chains share one sample of origin, sequenced in a study of blood T cell repertoires in COVID-19. Generated by immunoSEQ multiplex PCR, the TCRdb table keeps only in-frame clones and is missing some. The profile covers about 320,000 clones, with around 86% appearing a single time and 1.6% taken by the ten largest. Material: peripheral blood. These TCRs come from a woman aged 45-60 years with acute or convalescent COVID-19.

The J gene is TRBJ1-1, the V gene TRBV2; 7 bases agree with TRBD1. The germline gives CDR1 SNHLY, CDR2 FYNNEI. The CDR3 length is 14 residues. With 5 bases clipped from V and 0 bases from J, the junction kept 3 bases outside the gene matches. The CDR3: CASSQGVLNTEAFF. The CDR3 coding sequence is TGTGCCAGCAGTCAGGGGGTCTTGAACACTGAAGCTTTCTTT.

This clone was counted once. This rearrangement joins TRBV3-1 (or the pseudogene TRBV3-2) to TRBJ1-1; 8 bases line up with TRBD1. This CDR3 is 16 amino acids long. Per the germline V gene, CDR1 is LGHDT and CDR2 is YNNKEL (reference sequence). V shed 5 bases, J shed 6 bases, and the junction held 14 bases outside the gene matches. CDR3 in amino acids: CASSYTPGQGFPEAFF. The CDR3 nucleotides are TGTGCCAGCAGCTACACCCCCGGACAGGGCTTCCCTGAAGCTTTCTTT.

This chain joins TRBV6-2 or TRBV6-3 and TRBJ2-5; D perhaps matches TRBD1 (6 bases). Per germline, CDR1 MNHEY and CDR2 SVGEGT. This CDR3 is built from 14 residues. Trimming took 10 bases from V and 7 from J, leaving 22 bases between them. For the CDR3, the DNA is TGTGCCACCAACCCCGGACAGTCTGCGGTGACCCAGTACTTC. Its protein is CATNPGQSAVTQYF.

This chain joins TRBV3-1 (or the pseudogene TRBV3-2) and TRBJ1-3; TRBD1 is a possible D gene (5 bases). Trimming took 4 bases from V and 5 from J, leaving 9 bases between them. CDR1 and CDR2 from the germline V gene are LGHDT and YNNKEL (reference sequence). CDR3 size: 13 residues. The CDR3 spells CASSRQIRNTIYF. The CDR3 region has the DNA TGTGCCAGCAGCCGACAGATAAGAAACACCATATATTTT.

This chain uses TRBV11-1 with TRBJ1-6; D is unclear. CDR1 is SGHAT and CDR2 is FQDESV in the germline V gene (reference sequence). The CDR3 runs 13 residues. V gave up 1 base and J gave up 7 bases, with 5 bases separating them. CDR3 in DNA: TGTGCCAGCAGCTTAGTACGGAATTCACCCCTCCACTTT. Residues: CASSLVRNSPLHF. Full variable domain (missing parts from reference TRBV11-1 and TRBJ1-6): EAEVAQSPRYKITEKSQAVAFWCDPISGHATLYWYRQILGQGPELLVQFQDESVVDDSQLPKDRFSAERLKGVDSTLKIQPAELGDSAMYLCASSLVRNSPLHFGNGTRLTVT.

This clone was counted between two and nine times. The J gene is TRBJ2-7, the V gene TRBV10-3; 12 bases fit TRBD2. The V and J ends lost 6 bases and 2 bases, in that order; junction bases with no gene match: 5. Germline V gives CDR1 ENHRY, CDR2 SYGVKD. CDR3 size: 15 residues. CDR3: CAIRQLAGGPYEQYF. CDR3 nucleotide sequence: TGTGCCATCAGACAACTAGCGGGAGGCCCCTACGAGCAGTACTTC.

The rearrangement uses TRBV7-3 and TRBJ2-5; 10 bases line up with TRBD2. Germline assignment: CDR1 SGHTA and CDR2 FQGTGA. This CDR3 region has 16 residues. With V trimmed by 4 bases and J by 5 bases, 10 bases remained unmatched. The CDR3 coding sequence is TGTGCCAGCAGCTCAGAACCCCGTAGCGGGAGGGAGACCCAGTACTTC. Translating it yields CASSSEPRSGRETQYF.

This chain joins TRBV24-1 and TRBJ2-2; tentatively, D is TRBD1 (5 bases). The CDR3 is 15 residues long. CDR1 is KGHDR, CDR2 SFDVKD, per germline. V gave up 3 bases and J gave up 7 bases, with 14 bases separating them. Here the CDR3 DNA reads TGTGCCACCAGTGATCAACAGGTTGTAGGCGGGGAGCTGTTTTTT. It translates to CATSDQQVVGGELFF.

The V gene is TRBV4-2, the J gene TRBJ1-6; D is unresolved. Per germline, CDR1 LGHNA and CDR2 YNFKEQ. This CDR3 comprises 17 residues. Trimming took 1 base from V and 3 from J, leaving 13 bases between them. The CDR3 here is CASSQGTAQNYNSPLHF. The DNA of the CDR3 is TGTGCCAGCAGCCAAGGTACCGCACAGAACTATAATTCACCCCTCCACTTT.

The rearrangement links TRBV6-5 to TRBJ1-2, with unresolved D. The CDR3 is 15 residues long. Between the trimmed V and J ends, which lost 0 bases and 8 bases, there was a span of 16 bases. Germline V lookup: CDR1 MNHEY, CDR2 SVGAGI. The CDR3 reads CASSYSASQQEGYTF. CDR3 nucleotides: TGTGCCAGCAGTTACTCTGCCAGCCAGCAGGAAGGCTACACCTTC.

This clone appeared a single time. V gene TRBV27 combines with J gene TRBJ1-1; 11 nucleotides match TRBD1. The germline V gene encodes CDR1 MNHEY and CDR2 SMNVEV (reference sequence). V trimming: 4 bases; J trimming: 5 bases; junction bases outside the gene matches: 9. This CDR3 is built from 16 residues. The DNA of the CDR3 is TGTGCCAGCAGTTCCCCCGGGACAGGGGGAGTAACTGAAGCTTTCTTT. It specifies CASSSPGTGGVTEAFF.

J is TRBJ1-4 and V is TRBV3-1 (or the pseudogene TRBV3-2); unclear D gene. Per the germline V gene, CDR1 is LGHDT and CDR2 is YNNKEL (reference sequence). Trimming took off 2 bases at V and 7 bases at J, with 14 bases between the two ends. The CDR3 is 15 residues long. In nucleotides, the CDR3 is TGTGCCAGCAGCCAACGGACCGGAGGCGGTGAAAAACTGTTTTTT. Translating it yields CASSQRTGGGEKLFF.

The V and J genes are TRBV5-6 and TRBJ1-1, with no clear D. Trimming took 1 base from V and 5 from J, leaving 12 bases between them. CDR3 length equals 14 residues. Looked up from germline, CDR1 is SGHDT and CDR2 is YYEEEE. The CDR3 region is CASSLYYGGTEAFF. CDR3 bases: TGTGCCAGCAGCTTGTATTATGGAGGAACTGAAGCTTTCTTT.

J is TRBJ1-1 and V is TRBV28; D is ambiguous. The V gene's germline CDR1 is MDHEN and CDR2 SYDVKM. This CDR3 has 12 residues. V was clipped by 5 bases and J by 11 bases, with 15 bases between them. The CDR3 protein is CASSLLGALAFF. In nucleotides, the CDR3 is TGTGCCAGCAGTCTACTGGGCGCTCTTGCTTTCTTT.

V usage is TRBV7-2 and J usage is TRBJ2-7; the match to TRBD1 covers 8 bases. The CDR3 sequence is 19 residues long. The germline gives CDR1 SGHTA, CDR2 FQGNSA. The junction had 16 bases not matched to a gene; V was cut back by 2 bases and J by 1 base. This chain's CDR3 is CASSLLRRRQGIPSYEQYF. The CDR3 DNA follows: TGTGCCAGCAGCTTATTACGTCGGCGACAGGGGATCCCGTCCTACGAGCAGTACTTC.

This clone was detected once. The chain couples TRBV7-8 to TRBJ2-7, with D perhaps matching TRBD2 (5 bases). The V end lost 5 bases, the J end lost 3 bases, and 14 bases lay between the germline ends. From germline, CDR1 is SGHVS and CDR2 FQNEAQ. This CDR3 comprises 14 residues. The CDR3 nucleotides read TGTGCCAGCAGCCCCACATCGGGGAGCTACGAGCAGTACTTC. It is translated as CASSPTSGSYEQYF.

The chain links TRBV10-3 to TRBJ2-5, with TRBD2 matching 14 bases. This CDR3 has 16 amino acids. Germline CDR1 is ENHRY and CDR2 is SYGVKD. The V gene end was trimmed by 2 bases and the J gene end by 5 bases; junction bases not matched to a gene: 4. CDR3 protein: CAISERLAGGTETQYF. In DNA, the CDR3 is TGTGCCATCAGTGAGCGACTAGCGGGAGGGACGGAGACCCAGTACTTC.

The CDR3 region has the DNA TGTGCCAGTAGTATTTCGACAGCCTATGGCTACACCTTC. Its protein is CASSISTAYGYTF. The rearrangement joins TRBV19 to TRBJ1-2, with a weak D call TRBD1 (5 bases). The germline V gene has CDR1 LNHDA and CDR2 SQIVND (reference sequence). V lost 3 bases and J lost 4, with 9 bases in between. This CDR3 is 13 amino acids long.

The chain recombines TRBV2 with TRBJ1-6; D gene uncertain. CDR1 and CDR2 (germline): SNHLY, FYNNEI. The V end was cut by 7 bases, the J end by 10 bases, with 20 bases between. The CDR3 spans 15 residues. The CDR3 DNA is TGTGCCAGCACTGGACTTTCCGCCGGCGGCTCACCCCTCCACTTT. This translates into CASTGLSAGGSPLHF.

The rearrangement links TRBV28 to TRBJ1-5, with D perhaps TRBD1 (6 bases). Trimming pared 6 bases from V and 2 bases from J, leaving 14 bases between. This CDR3 is built from 15 residues. Germline V CDR1 and CDR2: MDHEN, SYDVKM. CDR3: CASSSGQKGNQPQHF. The CDR3 DNA is TGTGCCAGCAGCTCCGGACAGAAGGGCAATCAGCCCCAGCATTTT.

This clone came up a few times. The chain has TRBV15 and TRBJ2-1; TRBD2 aligns across 7 bases. Looked up from germline, CDR1 is LNHNV and CDR2 is YYDKDF (reference sequence). The CDR3 spans 21 residues. Losses at the gene ends were 0 bases for V and 0 bases for J; bases not matched to a gene: 17. The CDR3, as DNA: TGTGCCACCAGCAGAGATCGGGGGGAGGTAGAACTATTCAGCTCCTACAATGAGCAGTTCTTC. Its protein is CATSRDRGEVELFSSYNEQFF.

DNA of the CDR3: TGTGCCAGCAGCTTTGGGGGTGGCGGGGGCGCGATAGAGACCCAGTACTTC. It is translated as CASSFGGGGGAIETQYF. The rearrangement links TRBV5-6 to TRBJ2-5, with D perhaps TRBD2 (7 bases). The CDR3 is 17 residues long. Germline-derived CDR1 and CDR2 are SGHDT and YYEEEE. V was clipped by 2 bases and J by 4 bases, with 21 bases between them. The complete variable domain, with remaining parts taken from reference TRBV5-6 and TRBJ2-5, reads DAGVTQSPTHLIKTRGQQVTLRCSPKSGHDTVSWYQQALGQGPQFIFQYYEEEERQRGNFPDRFSGHQFPNYSSELNVNALLLGDSALYLCASSFGGGGGAIETQYFGPGTRLLVL.

The V call is TRBV10-3, the J call TRBJ2-7; 9 bases are a match to TRBD1. Germline V CDR1 and CDR2: ENHRY, SYGVKD. The V segment lost 7 bases and the J segment 3 bases; nucleotides outside the gene matches: 7. This CDR3 is built from 14 residues. The CDR3 DNA reads as TGTGCCATCATGAGGGGACAGGGTCGCTACGAGCAGTACTTC. It codes for CAIMRGQGRYEQYF.

The chain recombines TRBV28 with TRBJ2-7; 8 nucleotides agree with TRBD2. Germline loops: CDR1 MDHEN, CDR2 SYDVKM. The CDR3 runs 15 residues. J gave up 3 bases and V 2 bases, and 6 bases lay outside the gene matches. The CDR3 DNA reads TGTGCCAGCAGTTTAGCGGGAGGCCCATTCTACGAGCAGTACTTC. Amino acids: CASSLAGGPFYEQYF.

This chain uses TRBV6-5 with TRBJ1-5, with D maybe TRBD1 (5 bases). Germline values: CDR1 MNHEY, CDR2 SVGAGI. The V end lost 6 bases, the J end lost 6 bases, and 12 bases lay between the germline ends. The CDR3 length is 13 residues. The CDR3 DNA reads TGTGCCAGCAGCCCCAGGGTGGGTCAGCCCCAGCATTTT. Residues: CASSPRVGQPQHF.